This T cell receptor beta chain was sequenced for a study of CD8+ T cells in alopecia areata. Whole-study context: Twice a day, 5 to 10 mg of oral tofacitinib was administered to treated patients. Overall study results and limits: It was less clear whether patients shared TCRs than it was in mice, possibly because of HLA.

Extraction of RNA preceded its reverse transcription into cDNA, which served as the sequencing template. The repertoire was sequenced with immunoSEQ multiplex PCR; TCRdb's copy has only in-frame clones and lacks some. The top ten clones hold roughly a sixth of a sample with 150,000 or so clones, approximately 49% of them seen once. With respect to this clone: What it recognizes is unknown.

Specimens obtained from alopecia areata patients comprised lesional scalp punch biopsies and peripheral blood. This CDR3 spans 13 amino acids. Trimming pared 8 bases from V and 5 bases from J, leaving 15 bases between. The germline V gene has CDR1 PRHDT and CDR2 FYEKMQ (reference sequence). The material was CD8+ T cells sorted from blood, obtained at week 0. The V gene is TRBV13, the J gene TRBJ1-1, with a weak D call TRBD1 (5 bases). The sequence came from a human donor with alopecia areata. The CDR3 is CASAPQGDTEAFF. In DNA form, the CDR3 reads TGTGCCAGCGCCCCGCAGGGAGATACTGAAGCTTTCTTT.